Each of the 10 T cell receptor beta chains below was sequenced from the same sample in a study of OX40 agonist ivuxolimab in advanced cancers. Some clones are missing from TCRdb's copy, which holds only in-frame ones; the method was immunoSEQ multiplex PCR. The data show approximately 50,000 clones, around 84% seen once. The sample here was CD4+ or CD8+ T cells sorted from blood, taken in a trial of the OX40 agonist ivuxolimab. Receptors were obtained from an adult with an advanced solid tumor such as melanoma, head and neck, liver or kidney cancer.

The chain combines TRBV10-1 with TRBJ2-3, with TRBD2 identical over 11 bases. Losses at the gene ends were 6 bases for V and 2 bases for J; bases not matched to a gene: 7. Germline V gene data show CDR1 as WNHNN and CDR2 as SYGVQD (reference sequence). CDR3 length: 16 amino acids. CDR3 residues: CASSAGTSGYTDTQYF. In nucleotides, the CDR3 is TGCGCCAGCAGCGCCGGGACTAGCGGATACACAGATACGCAGTATTTT.

The chain carries TRBV10-3 and TRBJ2-1, with 11 bases matching TRBD1. Germline values: CDR1 ENHRY, CDR2 SYGVKD. The CDR3 loop spans 15 amino acids. V trimming: 7 bases; J trimming: 5 bases; junction bases outside the gene matches: 7. CDR3 loop: CAIKGTGGSNNEQFF. The CDR3 coding sequence is TGTGCCATCAAAGGGACAGGGGGATCGAACAATGAGCAGTTCTTC.

The sample holds one count of this clone. This rearrangement joins TRBV6-6 to TRBJ2-1, with D hard to call. The V and J ends lost 6 bases and 0 bases respectively, with 12 bases between them. CDR1 and CDR2 from the germline V gene are MNHNY and SVGAGI (reference sequence). This CDR3 region has 15 residues. The CDR3 here is CASSTRSSSYNEQFF. For the CDR3, the DNA is TGTGCCAGCAGCACCAGGTCAAGCTCCTACAATGAGCAGTTCTTC.

This clone occurred once. The CDR3 region has the DNA TGTGCCAGCAGTGAAGCTTCCCCGCGGAGCACTGAAGCTTTCTTT. Translated, it gives CASSEASPRSTEAFF. The rearrangement links TRBV6-1 to TRBJ1-1; D is ambiguous. Per germline, CDR1 MNHNS and CDR2 SASEGT. Trimming took off 0 bases at V and 4 bases at J, with 12 bases between the two ends. This CDR3 is 15 amino acids long.

This clone was seen only a few times. The chain carries TRBV21-1 and TRBJ1-2. TRBV21-1 is flagged as a pseudogene. CDR3 size: 13 residues. CDR3 DNA sequence: TGTGCCAGCAGCTCAGCCGGTGACTATGGCTACACCTTC. The encoded protein is CASSSAGDYGYTF.

About this clone itself: Other DNA variants within this sample encode the same CDR3. The genes are TRBV11-2 and TRBJ2-3; 8 bases fit TRBD2. This CDR3 spans 16 amino acids. Germline V lookup: CDR1 SGHAT, CDR2 FQNNGV. V dropped 2 bases and J dropped 0; count of bases not matched to a gene: 4. The CDR3, as DNA: TGTGCCAGCAGCTTACTTGCGGGAGGAAGCACAGATACGCAGTATTTT. It encodes CASSLLAGGSTDTQYF.

This clone was recorded only once. The chain combines TRBV27 with TRBJ2-5; D is undetermined. The V and J ends lost 5 bases and 5 bases respectively, with 12 bases between them. The V gene's germline CDR1 is MNHEY and CDR2 SMNVEV (reference sequence). CDR3 length equals 13 residues. CDR3 DNA: TGTGCCAGCAGTCCCCGCCCGTTGGAGACCCAGTACTTC. This encodes CASSPRPLETQYF.

The rearrangement links TRBV5-4 to TRBJ2-7; 7 bases align to TRBD1. Trimming cost V 4 bases and J 2 bases; bases outside gene matches: 15. Per germline, CDR1 SGHNT and CDR2 YYREEE (reference sequence). The length of the CDR3 is 17 residues. The CDR3 DNA reads TGTGCCAGCAGCCCCAGTACGACAGGGACCTATCCCTACGAGCAGTACTTC. This translates into CASSPSTTGTYPYEQYF.

This chain links TRBV15 with TRBJ2-7; TRBD2 is a possible D gene (6 bases). Germline-derived CDR1 and CDR2 are LNHNV and YYDKDF (reference sequence). The CDR3 totals 14 residues. Trimming shortened V by 1 base and J by 3 bases, and 10 bases separated the two germline ends. CDR3 coding DNA: TGTGCCACCAGCAGAGGGCGGGGTCTCTACGAGCAGTACTTC. Encoded protein: CATSRGRGLYEQYF.

V gene TRBV9 combines with J gene TRBJ1-1; no clear D. CDR3 length: 13 amino acids. V lost 1 base and J 3 bases, leaving 7 bases between the germline ends. Germline V gives CDR1 SGDLS, CDR2 YYNGEE. CDR3 protein: CASSVRPHTEAFF. The CDR3 bases are TGTGCCAGCAGCGTAAGACCCCACACTGAAGCTTTCTTT.